Following are 20 T cell receptor beta chains from one sample sequenced in a study of cytomegalovirus exposure and HLA in healthy donors. PCR used 60 Vbeta primers and 13 Jbeta primers. This table comes from immunoSEQ multiplex PCR, and its TCRdb copy is limited to in-frame clones, with some not included. The data contain fewer than 200,000 clones, around 83% of them singletons. Sequenced input: PBMCs. The receptors were sampled from a woman in her late teens or twenties in good health and CMV-seronegative.

This sequence joins TRBV7-9 and TRBJ2-4; TRBD1 matches at 8 bases. The V and J ends lost 2 bases and 0 bases, in that order; junction bases with no gene match: 0. Germline V gene data show CDR1 as SEHNR and CDR2 as FQNEAQ (reference sequence). CDR3 length: 15 residues. In nucleotides, the CDR3 is TGTGCCAGCAGCTTAACAGGGGGAGCCAAAAACATTCAGTACTTC. This sequence encodes CASSLTGGAKNIQYF.

The chain is built from TRBV18 and TRBJ2-7, with 7 nucleotides matching TRBD1. J lost 4 bases, V lost 4 bases, and 4 bases had no gene match. Germline values: CDR1 KGHSH, CDR2 LQKENI. There are 13 residues in the CDR3. The CDR3: CASSLGQDYEQYV. For the CDR3, the DNA is TGTGCCAGCTCACTAGGACAGGATTACGAGCAGTACGTC.

This sequence joins TRBV11-2 and TRBJ2-1; 7 bases agree with TRBD1. Germline V gene lookup returns CDR1 SGHAT and CDR2 FQNNGV. The CDR3 extends over 15 amino acids. V shed 5 bases and J 4 bases; nucleotides not matched to a gene: 8. The CDR3 region has the DNA TGTGCCAGCAGCCATAGGACAGGTATATACAATGAGCAGTTCTTC. Translating gives CASSHRTGIYNEQFF.

On this clone itself: Relative to the germline gene, one junction end is altered; a read error may explain this. The chain is built from TRBV19 and TRBJ2-7; the match to TRBD2 covers 7 bases. In germline, CDR1 is LNHDA, CDR2 SQIVND (reference sequence). The CDR3 is 12 residues long. CDR3 protein: CASSQGGYEQYF. Here the CDR3 DNA reads TGTGCAAGTAGTCAGGGAGGGTACGAGCAGTACTTC.

This chain uses TRBV7-2 with TRBJ2-1; TRBD1 matches 7 bases. CDR3 size: 15 residues. V lost 5 bases, J lost 7 bases, and 11 bases stayed unmatched. CDR1 and CDR2 (germline): SGHTA, FQGNSA. The CDR3 spells CASSDELTGNNEQFF. The CDR3 coding sequence is TGTGCCAGCAGCGACGAGCTGACAGGGAATAATGAGCAGTTCTTC.

V is TRBV28 and J is TRBJ2-5, with no clear D. The CDR3 length is 12 residues. Per the germline V gene, CDR1 is MDHEN and CDR2 is SYDVKM. The V gene lost 2 bases and the J gene lost 5 bases, with 6 bases spanning the gap. The CDR3 region is CASSLRRETQYF. DNA of the CDR3: TGTGCCAGCAGTTTACGGCGGGAGACCCAGTACTTC.

The gene calls are TRBV29-1 and TRBJ2-1; D is ambiguous. Trimming pared 2 bases from V and 0 bases from J, leaving 5 bases between. CDR1 is SQVTM and CDR2 is ANQGSEA in the germline V gene. The CDR3 has 13 residues. The CDR3 is CSVERSSYNEQFF. DNA of the CDR3: TGCAGCGTTGAAAGGAGCTCCTACAATGAGCAGTTCTTC.

The CDR3 spells CSVGTHAGEQYV. The CDR3 DNA reads as TGCAGCGTCGGAACTCACGCGGGCGAGCAGTACGTC. This chain links TRBV29-1 with TRBJ2-7, with TRBD2 as a possible D gene (5 bases). CDR3 length: 12 residues. From germline, CDR1 is SQVTM and CDR2 ANQGSEA. Trimming took off 6 bases at V and 6 bases at J, with 15 bases between the two ends.

This clone was detected only once. CDR3 DNA: TGCGCCAGCACCCAAAGACAGGGGCACATGAACACTGAAGCTTTCTTT. Protein product: CASTQRQGHMNTEAFF. This chain uses TRBV23-1 with TRBJ1-1, with 8 bases lining up with TRBD1. TRBV23-1 is given ORF status, its function remaining uncertain. This CDR3 has 16 amino acids. V lost 7 bases, J lost 0 bases, and 10 bases stayed unmatched.

The J gene is TRBJ1-2, the V gene TRBV9; D perhaps matches TRBD1 (6 bases). Trimming removed 2 bases at V and 2 bases at J, with 19 bases between. The CDR3 is 17 amino acids. Germline values: CDR1 SGDLS, CDR2 YYNGEE. Here the CDR3 reads CASSVEDSARHNYGYTF. DNA of the CDR3: TGTGCCAGCAGCGTGGAGGACAGTGCTCGGCACAACTATGGCTACACCTTC.

The chain recombines TRBV30 with TRBJ2-1, with 9 bases lining up with TRBD2. Germline-derived CDR1 and CDR2 are GTSNPN and SVGIG (reference sequence). CDR3 length: 14 amino acids. V was pared by 1 base and J by 9 bases, with 7 bases of the junction left unmatched. CDR3 nucleotide sequence: TGTGCCTGGAGTGCGGCTAGCGGGATCGGTGAGCAGTTCTTC. Its protein is CAWSAASGIGEQFF.

This clone was seen many times. The rearrangement links TRBV9 to TRBJ2-1; no clear D gene. The CDR3 is 11 residues long. CDR1 is SGDLS, CDR2 YYNGEE, per germline. The V and J ends lost 4 bases and 8 bases respectively, with 7 bases between them. The CDR3 region is CASSPRDEQFF. The DNA of the CDR3 is TGTGCCAGCAGCCCCCGGGATGAGCAGTTCTTC.

The chain has TRBV6-5 and TRBJ1-1; no clear D gene. The CDR3 has 14 residues. Trimming shortened V by 2 bases and J by 4 bases, and 11 bases separated the two germline ends. Germline CDR1 reads MNHEY; CDR2 reads SVGAGI. The CDR3 region is CASSYPGEGTEAFF. CDR3 DNA: TGTGCCAGCAGTTACCCCGGTGAGGGCACTGAAGCTTTCTTT.

The chain combines TRBV6-4 with TRBJ2-7, with unresolved D. Germline CDR1 MRHNA, CDR2 SNTAGT. The CDR3 runs to 14 residues. Between the trimmed V and J ends, which lost 2 bases and 0 bases, there was a span of 8 bases. The CDR3 region has the DNA TGTGCCAGCAGTGACAATGGCGGCTCCTACGAGCAGTACGTC. Its translation is CASSDNGGSYEQYV.

The J gene is TRBJ1-5, the V gene TRBV15, with a weak D call TRBD1 (5 bases). Germline assignment: CDR1 LNHNV and CDR2 YYDKDF (reference sequence). Between the trimmed V and J ends, which lost 3 bases and 6 bases, there was a span of 21 bases. CDR3 length: 17 amino acids. CDR3 residues: CATSSLGTALASQPQHF. CDR3 DNA: TGTGCCACCAGCAGCCTTGGGACTGCCTTAGCGAGTCAGCCCCAGCATTTT.

The chain uses TRBV5-5 and TRBJ2-3; D possibly corresponds to TRBD1 (6 bases). The CDR3 runs to 17 residues. The ends were cut back, 0 bases at V and 1 base at J, with 15 bases in the middle. In germline, CDR1 is SGHKS, CDR2 YYEKEE (reference sequence). The CDR3 loop reads CASSLAWGQGGTDTQYF. The CDR3 nucleotides are TGTGCCAGCAGCTTGGCTTGGGGGCAGGGTGGCACAGATACGCAGTATTTT.

The chain joins TRBV29-1 to TRBJ2-2; 8 bases map to TRBD2. The CDR3 runs 14 residues. Unmatched junction bases numbered 5, after V lost 3 bases and J lost 5 bases. The germline V gene encodes CDR1 SQVTM and CDR2 ANQGSEA. In DNA form, the CDR3 reads TGCAGCGTTGAGACGGGGGGGCTAACCGGGGAGCTGTTTTTT. Encoded protein: CSVETGGLTGELFF.

The chain employs TRBV18 and TRBJ2-7, with D maybe TRBD1 (6 bases). The CDR3 runs 15 residues. Trimming took off 2 bases at V and 3 bases at J, with 14 bases between the two ends. CDR1 is KGHSH and CDR2 is LQKENI in the germline V gene. CDR3 in amino acids: CASSPIARDIYEQYF. The CDR3 DNA reads as TGTGCCAGCTCACCAATCGCCAGGGACATCTACGAGCAGTACTTC.

V gene TRBV28 combines with J gene TRBJ2-7; D unresolved. The CDR3 loop spans 13 amino acids. Germline V gene data show CDR1 as MDHEN and CDR2 as SYDVKM. With 5 bases removed from V and 5 bases from J, the gap between germline ends came to 13 bases. The CDR3 coding sequence is TGTGCCAGCAGTCCTAACCGCGGCCACGAGCAGTACTTC. Translation gives CASSPNRGHEQYF.

This clone was seen a handful of times. The chain recombines TRBV9 with TRBJ2-7, with 8 bases aligning to TRBD1. J lost 3 bases, V lost 3 bases, and 2 bases had no gene match. Per germline, CDR1 SGDLS and CDR2 YYNGEE. This CDR3 region has 13 residues. CDR3 region: CASSGDRFYEQYF. The CDR3 DNA reads TGTGCCAGCAGCGGGGACAGGTTCTACGAGCAGTACTTC.